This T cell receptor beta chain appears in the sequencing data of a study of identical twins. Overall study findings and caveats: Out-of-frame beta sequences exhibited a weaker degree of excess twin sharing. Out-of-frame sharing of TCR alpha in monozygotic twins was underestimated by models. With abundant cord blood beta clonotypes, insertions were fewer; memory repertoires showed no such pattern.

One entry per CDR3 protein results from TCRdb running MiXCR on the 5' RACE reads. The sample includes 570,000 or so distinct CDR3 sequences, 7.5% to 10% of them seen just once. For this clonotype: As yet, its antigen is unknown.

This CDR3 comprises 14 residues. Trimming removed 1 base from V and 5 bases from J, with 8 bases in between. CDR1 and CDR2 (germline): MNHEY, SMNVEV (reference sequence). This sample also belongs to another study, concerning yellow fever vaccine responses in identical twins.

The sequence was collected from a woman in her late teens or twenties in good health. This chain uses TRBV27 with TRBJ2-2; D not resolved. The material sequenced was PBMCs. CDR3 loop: CASSLFQVTGELFF. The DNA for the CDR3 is TGTGCCAGCAGTTTATTTCAAGTGACCGGGGAGCTGTTTTTT.